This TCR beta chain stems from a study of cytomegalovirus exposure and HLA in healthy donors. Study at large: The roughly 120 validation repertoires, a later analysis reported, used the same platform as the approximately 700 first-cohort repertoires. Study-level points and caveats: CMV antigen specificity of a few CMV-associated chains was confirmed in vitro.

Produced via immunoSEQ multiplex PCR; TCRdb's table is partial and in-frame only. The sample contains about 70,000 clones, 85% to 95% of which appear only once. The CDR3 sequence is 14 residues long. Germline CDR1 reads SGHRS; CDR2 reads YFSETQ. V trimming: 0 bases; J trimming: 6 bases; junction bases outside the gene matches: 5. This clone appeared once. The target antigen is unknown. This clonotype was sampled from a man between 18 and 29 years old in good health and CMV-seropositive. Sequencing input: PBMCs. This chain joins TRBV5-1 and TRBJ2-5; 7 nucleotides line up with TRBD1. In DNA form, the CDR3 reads TGCGCCAGCAGCTTGGCAACAGGGGTGAAGACCCAGTACTTC. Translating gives CASSLATGVKTQYF.